The 7 T cell receptor beta chains presented below share a single source sample, sequenced in a study of T-cell memory formation after mild COVID-19. Each CDR3 protein is one row after TCRdb ran MiXCR on the 5' RACE reads. The table shows 200,000 to 300,000 distinct CDR3 sequences, with around 15% occurring only once. Sample: PBMCs or a T cell subset sorted from them (not recorded which). Every receptor here comes from a young man who had mild COVID-19 (a few samples of this study predate the infection). Cell type and time point are not known.

This clonotype has only a few counts. This chain joins TRBV4-1 and TRBJ1-1, with TRBD1 matching over 9 bases. J lost 1 base, V lost 5 bases, and 2 bases had no gene match. The CDR3 length is 14 residues. Germline CDR1 is MGHRA and CDR2 is YSYEKL. The CDR3 here is CASSEQGANTEAFF. For the CDR3, the DNA is TGCGCCAGCAGCGAACAGGGGGCGAACACTGAAGCTTTCTTT.

This clonotype has at least ten counts. The V and J genes are TRBV10-3 and TRBJ2-5; D gene uncertain. Germline V CDR1 and CDR2: ENHRY, SYGVKD. Trimming took off 0 bases at V and 1 base at J, with 9 bases between the two ends. The CDR3 spans 15 residues. The DNA of the CDR3 is TGTGCCATCAGTGAGTCTGCCAGCCTCCAAGAGACCCAGTACTTC. Translation: CAISESASLQETQYF.

The chain recombines TRBV6-2 or TRBV6-3 with TRBJ2-7; 9 positions agree with TRBD2. Germline V gene data show CDR1 as MNHEY and CDR2 as SVGEGT. Trimming cost V 4 bases and J 0 bases; bases outside gene matches: 13. The CDR3 is made up of 18 amino acids. The CDR3 spells CASSFSPRAGGISYEQYF. Written as DNA, the CDR3 is TGTGCCAGCAGTTTTTCCCCCAGAGCGGGGGGTATCTCCTACGAGCAGTACTTC.

The chain joins TRBV7-2 to TRBJ2-4; D uncertain. Per the germline V gene, CDR1 is SGHTA and CDR2 is FQGNSA. V was trimmed by 2 bases and J by 7 bases, leaving 9 bases between them. The CDR3 length is 13 residues. In nucleotides, the CDR3 is TGTGCCAGCAGCTTAAGAGACGGCAACATTCAGTACTTC. Its translation: CASSLRDGNIQYF.

This clonotype has just one count. The chain combines TRBV6-1 with TRBJ1-5; 9 bases line up with TRBD1. This CDR3 is 13 amino acids long. CDR1 MNHNS and CDR2 SASEGT come from the germline V gene. The V gene end was trimmed by 9 bases and the J gene end by 6 bases; junction bases not matched to a gene: 6. CDR3 loop: CASETGGSQPQHF. The CDR3 bases are TGTGCCAGTGAGACAGGGGGTAGTCAGCCCCAGCATTTT.

The sample holds a few counts of this clonotype. The V gene is TRBV5-1, the J gene TRBJ1-1; no definite D call. V shed 3 bases and J shed 1 base, with 10 bases lying between them. Looked up from germline, CDR1 is SGHRS and CDR2 is YFSETQ. CDR3 length: 14 amino acids. The DNA for the CDR3 is TGCGCCAGCAGCTCCGGGCCAGGGAACACTGAAGCTTTCTTT. This sequence encodes CASSSGPGNTEAFF.

The table lists this clonotype with a few counts. The rearrangement links TRBV9 to TRBJ2-3, with D unclear. Trimming left V 3 bases short and J 4 bases short, with 9 bases between. This CDR3 has 13 amino acids. Germline lookup yields CDR1 SGDLS and CDR2 YYNGEE. CDR3 DNA sequence: TGTGCCAGCAGCGGGGGTACTTCAGATACGCAGTATTTT. It is translated as CASSGGTSDTQYF.